This T cell receptor (beta chain) was sequenced during a study of T cells in localized non-small cell lung cancer. The method was immunoSEQ multiplex PCR; TCRdb's version includes in-frame clones alone and lacks a portion of them. The sample lists 1,300 or so clones; less than 20% were seen once. Study results and caveats: Sequencing, confined to only one tumor region, leaves heterogeneity possible. Paired adjacent lung recovered a median around 62 of the top 100 tumor clones.

Comments on this clone: Antigen unknown.

The CDR3 runs 16 residues. CDR1 is MDHEN and CDR2 is SYDVKM in the germline V gene. The V and J ends lost 7 bases and 0 bases, in that order; junction bases with no gene match: 9. This receptor was identified in a man between 40 and 75 years old with stage I lung adenocarcinoma. The sample here was normal lung tissue next to the tumor, taken before any cancer treatment. The gene calls are TRBV28 and TRBJ2-3; TRBD1 aligns across 8 bases. CDR3 sequence (DNA): TGTGCCAGCACCGACGGGGGACAGGTCAGCACAGATACGCAGTATTTT. Amino acids: CASTDGGQVSTDTQYF.